This TCR beta chain was recorded in a study of cytomegalovirus exposure and HLA in healthy donors. Study at large: There were 117 million unique TCR beta sequences, drawn from approximately 180 million T cells, in an earlier analysis. Notes on the study in general: There was a cluster of highly shared sequence variants that was likely a sequencing artifact.

Germline V gives CDR1 LGHNA, CDR2 YSLEER. The trim removed 0 bases at V and 14 bases at J, leaving 9 bases unmatched. The CDR3 consists of 14 residues. The study ran its PCR with 60 Vbeta and 13 Jbeta primers. The repertoire was sequenced with immunoSEQ multiplex PCR; TCRdb's copy has only in-frame clones and lacks some. This sample has 100,000 or so clones, with 70% found just once. Donors consisted of healthy bone marrow donors. Notes on this clone: Its matching antigen is unknown.

Sequencing input: PBMCs. The source of this sequence is a man aged 40-49 years in good health and CMV-seropositive. The V and J genes are TRBV4-3 and TRBJ2-1; 8 nucleotides match TRBD2. CDR3 residues: CASSQDPRAGDKFF. CDR3 nucleotide sequence: TGCGCCAGCAGCCAAGATCCACGAGCGGGAGATAAGTTCTTC.